Following are 21 T cell receptor beta chains from one sample sequenced in a study of blood T cell repertoires in COVID-19. Here immunoSEQ multiplex PCR was the method, and the copy in TCRdb shows in-frame clones only, minus some. The sample lists under 300,000 clones; approximately 86% were seen once. The source material was PBMCs or T cells enriched from blood (not recorded which). The receptors were sampled from a woman aged 40-49 years with acute COVID-19.

This rearrangement joins TRBV10-1 to TRBJ1-1, with a tentative D call TRBD1 (6 bases). The CDR3 spans 13 residues. Per germline, CDR1 WNHNN and CDR2 SYGVQD (reference sequence). Between the trimmed V and J ends, which lost 8 bases and 4 bases, there was a span of 14 bases. CDR3 coding DNA: TGCGCCAGCCAAGCCCGGGACACCACTGAAGCTTTCTTT. Translating gives CASQARDTTEAFF.

V gene TRBV28 combines with J gene TRBJ1-5; TRBD1 matches 8 bases. Trimming removed 3 bases from V and 5 bases from J; junction bases left unmatched: 9. In germline, CDR1 is MDHEN, CDR2 SYDVKM. The CDR3 has 16 amino acids. The CDR3 coding sequence is TGTGCCAGCAGTTTGACCGGACAGGGAGGGGATCAGCCCCAGCATTTT. Translation: CASSLTGQGGDQPQHF.

The V gene is TRBV4-2, the J gene TRBJ2-1; TRBD1 agrees at 9 bases. This CDR3 comprises 17 residues. The J segment lost 1 base and the V segment lost 4 bases, leaving 8 bases of the junction unmatched. From germline, CDR1 is LGHNA and CDR2 YNFKEQ. CDR3 sequence: CASSRETGTGSYNEQFF. The CDR3 region has the DNA TGTGCCAGCAGCCGGGAGACCGGGACAGGGTCCTACAATGAGCAGTTCTTC.

V is TRBV5-5 and J is TRBJ1-2, with a weak D call TRBD1 (5 bases). Germline assignment: CDR1 SGHKS and CDR2 YYEKEE (reference sequence). The CDR3 extends over 15 amino acids. V lost 1 base, J lost 4 bases, and 14 bases lay in between. CDR3 residues: CASSLTGKGSYGYTF. As DNA, the CDR3 is TGTGCCAGCAGCTTGACAGGAAAGGGGTCCTATGGCTACACCTTC.

This sequence joins TRBV5-5 and TRBJ2-1; 10 bases are a match to TRBD2. Germline CDR1 SGHKS, CDR2 YYEKEE (reference sequence). The CDR3 spans 16 residues. With 2 bases clipped from V and 7 bases from J, the junction kept 9 bases outside the gene matches. The CDR3 region has the DNA TGTGCCAGCAGCTTCAAGCGGGAGGGCCTATTTAATGAGCAGTTCTTC. Its translation is CASSFKREGLFNEQFF. Combining the CDR3 with reference TRBV5-5 and TRBJ2-1 gives the whole variable domain DAGVTQSPTHLIKTRGQQVTLRCSPISGHKSVSWYQQVLGQGPQFIFQYYEKEERGRGNFPDRFSARQFPNYSSELNVNALLLGDSALYLCASSFKREGLFNEQFFGPGTRLTVL.

V is TRBV4-1 and J is TRBJ2-3, with 10 bases fitting TRBD2. The V and J ends lost 2 bases and 1 base, in that order; junction bases with no gene match: 3. The CDR3 totals 16 residues. CDR1 is MGHRA and CDR2 is YSYEKL in the germline V gene. The CDR3 DNA follows: TGCGCCAGCAGCCAAACCGGGACTAGCGGCACAGATACGCAGTATTTT. Translation: CASSQTGTSGTDTQYF.

The count of this clone is one. The rearrangement links TRBV6-5 to TRBJ2-5, with TRBD1 matching 8 bases. The length of the CDR3 is 15 residues. Germline CDR1 is MNHEY and CDR2 is SVGAGI. The ends lost 0 bases at V and 5 bases at J; junction bases unmatched: 5. This CDR3 is CASSYSPGGGETQYF. CDR3 DNA sequence: TGTGCCAGCAGTTACTCGCCAGGGGGCGGGGAGACCCAGTACTTC.

The CDR3 DNA follows: TGTGCCAGCAGCCCATCGGCGCTAGCGGGAGGGCCAGGGGAGACCCAGTACTTC. Amino acid sequence: CASSPSALAGGPGETQYF. The J gene is TRBJ2-5, the V gene TRBV7-3, with 12 positions matching TRBD2. CDR1 is SGHTA and CDR2 is FQGTGA in the germline V gene. The trim removed 5 bases at V and 5 bases at J, leaving 15 bases unmatched. CDR3 length equals 18 residues.

The chain combines TRBV3-1 (or the pseudogene TRBV3-2) with TRBJ2-7, with TRBD2 identical over 11 bases. Germline CDR1 and CDR2: LGHDT and YNNKEL (reference sequence). The V segment lost 4 bases and the J segment 3 bases; nucleotides outside the gene matches: 2. The CDR3 loop spans 14 amino acids. The CDR3 DNA reads as TGTGCCAGCAGCCTTGGGACTAGCGGCTACGAGCAGTACTTC. This translates into CASSLGTSGYEQYF.

The chain links TRBV19 to TRBJ1-5, with 7 bases matching TRBD1. This CDR3 comprises 13 residues. The germline CDR1 and CDR2 sequences are LNHDA and SQIVND (reference sequence). V lost 6 bases to trimming and J lost 8 bases; unmatched junction nucleotides: 7. DNA of the CDR3: TGTGCCAGTAGCGAGACAGGGCTGGAGCCCCAGCATTTT. Translated: CASSETGLEPQHF. Full variable domain (missing parts from reference TRBV19 and TRBJ1-5): DGGITQSPKYLFRKEGQNVTLSCEQNLNHDAMYWYRQDPGQGLRLIYYSQIVNDFQKGDIAEGYSVSREKKESFPLTVTSAQKNPTAFYLCASSETGLEPQHFGDGTRLSIL.

This chain connects TRBV11-3 to TRBJ2-7; 16 bases are a match to TRBD2. The ends lost 5 bases at V and 3 bases at J; junction bases unmatched: 7. Germline values: CDR1 SGHNT, CDR2 YENEEA. The CDR3 is 17 residues long. In DNA, the CDR3 is TGTGCCAGCAGCCCCAAGGGACTAGCGGGAGGGATCTACGAGCAGTACTTC. It encodes CASSPKGLAGGIYEQYF.

The V and J genes are TRBV4-1 and TRBJ2-2, with 10 bases lining up with TRBD1. V shed 4 bases and J 7 bases; nucleotides not matched to a gene: 6. CDR3 size: 15 residues. Germline V CDR1 and CDR2: MGHRA, YSYEKL. The CDR3 reads CASSPGQGGGGELFF. CDR3 nucleotide sequence: TGCGCCAGCAGCCCAGGACAGGGGGGAGGCGGGGAGCTGTTTTTT.

CDR3 protein: CASSAGLAGVNEQFF. The CDR3 coding sequence is TGTGCCAGCAGTGCGGGACTAGCGGGAGTCAATGAGCAGTTCTTC. The chain uses TRBV2 and TRBJ2-1; 14 bases fit TRBD2. The J segment lost 6 bases and the V segment lost 4 bases, leaving 2 bases of the junction unmatched. The length of the CDR3 is 15 residues. Germline CDR1 is SNHLY and CDR2 is FYNNEI.

V usage is TRBV19 and J usage is TRBJ1-2; tentatively, D is TRBD1 (5 bases). With 5 bases removed from V and 8 bases from J, the gap between germline ends came to 15 bases. The germline gives CDR1 LNHDA, CDR2 SQIVND (reference sequence). CDR3 length: 13 amino acids. The CDR3 is CASSLRVVEGYTF. The CDR3 coding sequence is TGTGCCAGTAGTCTCAGGGTGGTGGAAGGCTACACCTTC.

This sequence joins TRBV21-1 and TRBJ1-5; TRBD1 is the table's D call and was not checked against the DNA. TRBV21-1 is classified as a pseudogene. This CDR3 comprises 16 residues. CDR3 bases: TGTGCCAGCAGCAAAGATGATCAGTATAGCAATCAGCCCCAGCATTTT. Its protein is CASSKDDQYSNQPQHF.

V gene TRBV5-4 combines with J gene TRBJ1-1; 7 bases align to TRBD1. The CDR3 is made up of 14 amino acids. The V gene end was trimmed by 0 bases and the J gene end by 5 bases; junction bases not matched to a gene: 4. Looked up from germline, CDR1 is SGHNT and CDR2 is YYREEE (reference sequence). The CDR3 sequence is CASSLGGGRTEAFF. The CDR3 nucleotides read TGTGCCAGCAGCTTGGGAGGGGGCCGGACTGAAGCTTTCTTT.

The chain employs TRBV6-5 and TRBJ2-4; D perhaps matches TRBD1 (6 bases). This CDR3 comprises 14 residues. CDR1 is MNHEY, CDR2 SVGAGI, per germline. The V and J ends lost 4 bases and 9 bases respectively, with 16 bases between them. This CDR3 is CASSSLVQGGIQYF. The CDR3 coding sequence is TGTGCCAGCAGTTCCCTGGTACAGGGCGGCATTCAGTACTTC.

The chain carries TRBV3-1 (or the pseudogene TRBV3-2) and TRBJ1-2; 7 positions match TRBD1. The germline CDR1 and CDR2 sequences are LGHDT and YNNKEL (reference sequence). The V segment lost 2 bases and the J segment 5 bases; nucleotides outside the gene matches: 8. The CDR3 runs to 15 residues. The CDR3 DNA sequence: TGTGCCAGCAGCCAATTTGGGGCAGGGGGTTATGGCTACACCTTC. This translates into CASSQFGAGGYGYTF.

V usage is TRBV11-2 and J usage is TRBJ1-2; D might be TRBD1 (6 bases). CDR1 SGHAT and CDR2 FQNNGV come from the germline V gene. V was clipped by 1 base and J by 4 bases, with 16 bases between them. The CDR3 is 16 amino acids. This CDR3 reads CASSLGPGGGGYGYTF. CDR3 in DNA: TGTGCCAGCAGCTTAGGGCCGGGGGGCGGCGGCTATGGCTACACCTTC.

The rearrangement joins TRBV9 to TRBJ2-2; D possibly corresponds to TRBD2 (6 bases). Germline V lookup: CDR1 SGDLS, CDR2 YYNGEE. The CDR3 runs to 17 residues. V shed 4 bases and J shed 0 bases, with 16 bases lying between them. The CDR3 DNA is TGTGCCAGCAGCCGGACTACAGGAGCCACGAACACCGGGGAGCTGTTTTTT. Its protein product is CASSRTTGATNTGELFF.

J is TRBJ2-1 and V is TRBV5-5; D gene uncertain. The CDR3 totals 12 residues. Germline V gene data show CDR1 as SGHKS and CDR2 as YYEKEE (reference sequence). Trimming shortened V by 0 bases and J by 9 bases, and 7 bases separated the two germline ends. The CDR3 spells CASSLDSSEQFF. CDR3 nucleotides: TGTGCCAGCAGCTTGGATAGTAGTGAGCAGTTCTTC.